This T cell receptor beta chain stems from a study of memory CD4+ T cells and cytomegalovirus serostatus. Study at large: This sample comes from healthy Belgian adults, about 10 CMV seropositive, approximately 23 seronegative.

Study-wide results and limits: CD4+ memory repertoires contained 67 of 164 reported CMV TCRbeta sequences.

Single viable CD3+CD4+CD8-CD45RO+ cells were sorted as the memory CD4+ T cells. To note about this clone: Its antigen is not known.

Germline V CDR1 and CDR2: SGHKS, YYEKEE (reference sequence). The CDR3 length is 15 residues. Trimming shortened V by 3 bases and J by 1 base, and 13 bases separated the two germline ends. The table came from immunoSEQ multiplex PCR; TCRdb's copy has only in-frame clones and leaves some out. This sample has approximately 46,000 clones, with about 74% found just once. The sample consisted of memory CD4+ T cells from blood. This receptor was identified in an adult in good health and CMV-seropositive. The chain carries TRBV5-5 and TRBJ1-1, with D possibly being TRBD1 (5 bases). The CDR3 here is CASSSRGGTNTEAFF. The CDR3 bases are TGTGCCAGCAGCTCCCGGGGCGGAACGAACACTGAAGCTTTCTTT. Full variable domain (rest looked up from reference TRBV5-5 and TRBJ1-1): DAGVTQSPTHLIKTRGQQVTLRCSPISGHKSVSWYQQVLGQGPQFIFQYYEKEERGRGNFPDRFSARQFPNYSSELNVNALLLGDSALYLCASSSRGGTNTEAFFGQGTRLTVV.